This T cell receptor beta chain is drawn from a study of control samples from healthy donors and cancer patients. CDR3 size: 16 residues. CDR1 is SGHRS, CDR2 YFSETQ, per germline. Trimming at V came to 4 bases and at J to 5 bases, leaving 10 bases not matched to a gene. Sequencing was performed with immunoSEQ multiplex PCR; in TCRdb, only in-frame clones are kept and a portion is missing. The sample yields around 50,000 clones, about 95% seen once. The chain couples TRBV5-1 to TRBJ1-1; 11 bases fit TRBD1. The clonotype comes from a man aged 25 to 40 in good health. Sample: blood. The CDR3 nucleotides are TGCGCCAGCAGCCCTGAGGGGACAGGGGGAGGAACTGAAGCTTTCTTT. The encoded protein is CASSPEGTGGGTEAFF.